Sequencing of this T cell receptor beta chain was carried out in a study of cytomegalovirus exposure and HLA in healthy donors. Findings and caveats of the study: Clonal expansion was found to be greater in HLA-associated TCR beta chains than in equally common others in a later analysis.

For this clone: Its antigen is still unknown.

The primer mix had 60 Vbeta and 13 Jbeta primers. TCRdb's table, derived via immunoSEQ multiplex PCR, lists solely in-frame clones and lacks some. The table shows some 190,000 clones, with roughly four fifths occurring only once. Per germline, CDR1 SGHRS and CDR2 YFSETQ. Trimming cost V 0 bases and J 4 bases, with 13 bases left between them. This CDR3 contains 15 residues. The sequencing input was PBMCs. The rearrangement links TRBV5-1 to TRBJ2-5; D perhaps matches TRBD2 (6 bases). This clonotype was obtained from a man aged 35 to 55 in good health and CMV-seropositive. The CDR3 sequence is CASSLEVGRGETQYF. CDR3 nucleotide sequence: TGCGCCAGCAGCTTGGAAGTGGGGCGGGGAGAGACCCAGTACTTC. Supplemented by reference TRBV5-1 and TRBJ2-5, the full variable domain reads KAGVTQTPRYLIKTRGQQVTLSCSPISGHRSVSWYQQTPGQGLQFLFEYFSETQRNKGNFPGRFSGRQFSNSRSEMNVSTLELGDSALYLCASSLEVGRGETQYFGPGTRLLVL.